This paragraph covers one T cell receptor beta chain sequence. Antigen specificity is unknown. The sample originates from a study of CD8+ T cells in alopecia areata. Study-wide results and limits: Many of the expanded lesional clones endured in scalp and blood while on tofacitinib.

RNA was isolated and reverse transcribed to cDNA, the sequencing template. Libraries were prepared by immunoSEQ multiplex PCR; TCRdb keeps only in-frame clonotypes and omits some of them. Of some 190,000 clones listed, 45% to 75% were seen once; the top ten hold approximately 0.69%. Documented treatment: oral pan-JAK inhibitor, 5-10 mg twice daily. Trimming took off 0 bases at V and 7 bases at J, with 12 bases between the two ends. The CDR3 extends over 13 amino acids. Looked up from germline, CDR1 is GTSNPN and CDR2 is SVGIG (reference sequence). This TCR came from a human donor with alopecia areata. Source: CD4+ T cells sorted from blood, taken at week 4, from a patient treated with tofacitinib. The chain recombines TRBV30 with TRBJ1-2; D uncertain. CDR3 sequence: CAWSVSVLGGYTF. In DNA form, the CDR3 reads TGTGCCTGGAGTGTCTCTGTTCTAGGTGGCTACACCTTC.